The 29 T cell receptor beta chains below come from one sample, sequenced in a study of blood T cell repertoires in COVID-19. The method was immunoSEQ multiplex PCR; TCRdb's version includes in-frame clones alone and lacks a portion of them. The repertoire has roughly 160,000 clones, 84% of them found once; the top ten carry 2.5% to 3%. Sequenced input: peripheral blood. Receptor source: a woman aged 80 or over with COVID-19, enrolled during active disease.

The chain has TRBV5-5 and TRBJ1-2, with a possible D match to TRBD1 (6 bases). Germline V gene sequence: CDR1 SGHKS, CDR2 YYEKEE (reference sequence). CDR3 size: 13 residues. Trimming left V 1 base short and J 6 bases short, with 10 bases between. CDR3 in DNA: TGTGCCAGCAGCTTGTGGGGGCAAGATGGCTACACCTTC. As protein: CASSLWGQDGYTF.

This chain connects TRBV28 to TRBJ2-1, with 9 bases fitting TRBD2. The CDR3 loop spans 15 amino acids. V shed 8 bases, J shed 5 bases, and the junction held 10 bases outside the gene matches. Germline assignment: CDR1 MDHEN and CDR2 SYDVKM. The CDR3 spells CASLGAGGLHNEQFF. The CDR3 DNA sequence: TGTGCCAGCTTAGGTGCGGGAGGGTTGCACAATGAGCAGTTCTTC.

This clone has a handful of counts. This chain connects TRBV5-8 to TRBJ1-5, with unresolved D. V was clipped by 0 bases and J by 9 bases, with 7 bases between them. Germline V gene lookup returns CDR1 SGHTS and CDR2 YDEGEE. This CDR3 is built from 12 residues. The CDR3 reads CASSLGRRPQHF. The CDR3, as DNA: TGTGCCAGCAGCTTGGGGCGGAGGCCCCAGCATTTT.

The gene calls are TRBV13 and TRBJ2-3; D ambiguous. The CDR3 spans 18 residues. The germline V and J ends were trimmed by 1 base and 1 base, with 18 bases remaining between them. The V gene's germline CDR1 is PRHDT and CDR2 FYEKMQ (reference sequence). The CDR3 DNA is TGTGCCAGCAGCTTAGTCGCAAACCTCGGTCGGGGCACAGATACGCAGTATTTT. Residues: CASSLVANLGRGTDTQYF.

The V and J genes are TRBV29-1 and TRBJ2-7; 7 bases are a match to TRBD1. Germline loops: CDR1 SQVTM, CDR2 ANQGSEA. The CDR3 sequence is 14 residues long. V lost 0 bases to trimming and J lost 0 bases; unmatched junction nucleotides: 2. The CDR3, as DNA: TGCAGCGTTGAAGATACAGGGGACTCCTACGAGCAGTACTTC. Translation: CSVEDTGDSYEQYF.

The chain joins TRBV6-6 to TRBJ2-7, with 8 nucleotides matching TRBD1. After removal of 2 bases from V and 2 bases from J, the junction contained 8 bases not matched to a gene. The germline V gene has CDR1 MNHNY and CDR2 SVGAGI (reference sequence). The CDR3 sequence is 16 residues long. The chain's CDR3 is CASSYQGAGPPYEQYF. In DNA, the CDR3 is TGTGCCAGCAGTTACCAGGGGGCAGGGCCTCCCTACGAGCAGTACTTC.

The gene calls are TRBV27 and TRBJ2-1; a weak D match, TRBD1 (7 bases). The V and J ends lost 5 bases and 2 bases respectively, with 16 bases between them. Germline V gene sequence: CDR1 MNHEY, CDR2 SMNVEV (reference sequence). The CDR3 totals 16 residues. CDR3 in DNA: TGTGCCAGCAGTGGAGACAGGGAGGAAACCTACAATGAGCAGTTCTTC. This gives the protein CASSGDREETYNEQFF.

This clone was found once. V usage is TRBV19 and J usage is TRBJ1-1; D not resolved. Germline values: CDR1 LNHDA, CDR2 SQIVND (reference sequence). The CDR3 has 14 residues. V gave up 4 bases and J gave up 1 base, with 10 bases separating them. The chain's CDR3 is CASSKGDPNTEAFF. As DNA, the CDR3 is TGTGCCAGTAGTAAGGGAGATCCGAACACTGAAGCTTTCTTT.

This clone was observed once. V is TRBV6-5 and J is TRBJ2-1; D may be TRBD2 (6 bases). In germline, CDR1 is MNHEY, CDR2 SVGAGI. With 4 bases removed from V and 0 bases from J, the gap between germline ends came to 10 bases. The CDR3 sequence is 15 residues long. The CDR3 spells CASSWDGGSYNEQFF. The CDR3 DNA is TGTGCCAGCAGTTGGGACGGGGGCTCCTACAATGAGCAGTTCTTC.

The gene calls are TRBV25-1 and TRBJ1-4; TRBD1 aligns across 7 bases. This CDR3 spans 13 amino acids. V was pared by 6 bases and J by 8 bases, with 6 bases of the junction left unmatched. The germline CDR1 and CDR2 sequences are MGHDK and SYGVNS. The CDR3 spells CASRRGLGEKLFF. CDR3 DNA: TGTGCCAGCAGGAGGGGGCTAGGAGAAAAACTGTTTTTT. Complete variable domain (other parts from reference TRBV25-1 and TRBJ1-4): EADIYQTPRYLVIGTGKKITLECSQTMGHDKMYWYQQDPGMELHLIHYSYGVNSTEKGDLSSESTVSRIRTEHFPLTLESARPSHTSQYLCASRRGLGEKLFFGSGTQLSVL.

This chain connects TRBV18 to TRBJ2-1; 15 positions agree with TRBD2. The CDR3 totals 18 residues. After removal of 6 bases from V and 0 bases from J, the junction contained 6 bases not matched to a gene. In germline, CDR1 is KGHSH, CDR2 LQKENI. In DNA, the CDR3 is TGTGCCAGCTCCGGACTAGCGGGGGGGGCGGGCTCCTACAATGAGCAGTTCTTC. Translated, it gives CASSGLAGGAGSYNEQFF.

The rearrangement links TRBV30 to TRBJ1-2; possible D gene TRBD1, 5 bases. Trimming shortened V by 1 base and J by 3 bases, and 6 bases separated the two germline ends. This CDR3 spans 12 amino acids. Germline loops: CDR1 GTSNPN, CDR2 SVGIG (reference sequence). The CDR3 nucleotides read TGTGCCTGGAGTGGACAGCACTATGGCTACACCTTC. It is translated as CAWSGQHYGYTF. Drawing the rest from reference TRBV30 and TRBJ1-2, the complete variable domain is SQTIHQWPATLVQPVGSPLSLECTVEGTSNPNLYWYRQAAGRGLQLLFYSVGIGQISSEVPQNLSASRPQDRQFILSSKKLLLSDSGFYLCAWSGQHYGYTFGSGTRLTVV.

The genes are TRBV2 and TRBJ2-3, with D perhaps matching TRBD1 (6 bases). The germline gives CDR1 SNHLY, CDR2 FYNNEI. The CDR3 contains 10 residues. V was cut by 7 bases and J by 9 bases, with 8 bases left in between. The DNA for the CDR3 is TGTGCCAGCACAGGGGCAACGCAGTATTTT. This codes for CASTGATQYF.

This chain joins TRBV28 and TRBJ1-6; no reliable D call. The germline V and J ends were trimmed by 6 bases and 11 bases, with 20 bases remaining between them. The germline V gene has CDR1 MDHEN and CDR2 SYDVKM. This CDR3 spans 15 amino acids. The CDR3 DNA reads as TGTGCCAGCAGCTCACAACCGAGACAATGGGCACCCCTCCACTTT. Translation gives CASSSQPRQWAPLHF.

The chain has TRBV28 and TRBJ1-6; D possibly corresponds to TRBD1 (6 bases). Trimming removed 5 bases from V and 7 bases from J, with 12 bases in between. The germline CDR1 and CDR2 sequences are MDHEN and SYDVKM. The CDR3 runs 14 residues. This CDR3 is CASSATGSNSPLHF. The CDR3 DNA reads as TGTGCCAGCAGTGCGACAGGCAGCAATTCACCCCTCCACTTT.

This clone was observed a few times. The chain uses TRBV6-5 and TRBJ1-2, with a tentative D call TRBD1 (6 bases). The V gene's germline CDR1 is MNHEY and CDR2 SVGAGI. V was trimmed by 7 bases and J by 7 bases, leaving 16 bases between them. The CDR3 contains 13 residues. CDR3: CASTATGGVGYTF. CDR3 DNA sequence: TGTGCCAGCACCGCGACAGGTGGGGTTGGCTACACCTTC.

The chain has TRBV7-9 and TRBJ2-1; maybe TRBD1 (6 bases). The germline V gene encodes CDR1 SEHNR and CDR2 FQNEAQ (reference sequence). The CDR3 consists of 12 residues. V lost 5 bases to trimming and J lost 10 bases, with 12 bases between them. CDR3 region: CASSPRTDEQFF. The CDR3 DNA reads TGTGCCAGCAGCCCCAGGACAGACGAGCAGTTCTTC.

The chain uses TRBV7-2 and TRBJ2-1; D may be TRBD2 (5 bases). Germline V CDR1 and CDR2: SGHTA, FQGNSA. V was clipped by 1 base and J by 9 bases, with 10 bases between them. CDR3 size: 13 residues. The CDR3 DNA sequence: TGTGCCAGCAGCTTAGAACGGGGTGCTGAGCAGTTCTTC. It encodes CASSLERGAEQFF. The whole variable domain, filled in from reference TRBV7-2 and TRBJ2-1, reads GAGVSQSPSNKVTEKGKDVELRCDPISGHTALYWYRQSLGQGLEFLIYFQGNSAPDKSGLPSDRFSAERTGGSVSTLTIQRTQQEDSAVYLCASSLERGAEQFFGPGTRLTVL.

This sequence joins TRBV9 and TRBJ1-1; 8 positions agree with TRBD1. This CDR3 comprises 15 residues. Germline assignment: CDR1 SGDLS and CDR2 YYNGEE. Trimming removed 0 bases from V and 5 bases from J; junction bases left unmatched: 6. In DNA form, the CDR3 reads TGTGCCAGCAGCGTAGTTCCAGGGGGCCGGACTGAAGCTTTCTTT. Its protein product is CASSVVPGGRTEAFF.

The chain is built from TRBV3-1 (or the pseudogene TRBV3-2) and TRBJ2-3; TRBD2 matches at 7 bases. V was clipped by 5 bases and J by 3 bases; unmatched bases: 11. CDR1 and CDR2 (germline): LGHDT, YNNKEL (reference sequence). CDR3 length: 16 amino acids. The CDR3, as DNA: TGTGCCAGCAGCTCAAGATGGGCGGGAGAGACAGATACGCAGTATTTT. It translates to CASSSRWAGETDTQYF.

The gene calls are TRBV6-5 and TRBJ2-1; D unclear. The germline V gene has CDR1 MNHEY and CDR2 SVGAGI. The CDR3 has 11 residues. Trimming cost V 6 bases and J 9 bases, with 9 bases left between them. CDR3 DNA sequence: TGTGCCAGCAGCACTGGTCTTGAGCAGTTCTTC. This gives the protein CASSTGLEQFF.

This clone has only a few counts. CDR3 amino acids: CASSPPTGVGGGYTF. DNA for the CDR3: TGTGCCAGCAGCCCACCGACAGGGGTGGGCGGTGGCTACACCTTC. The rearrangement joins TRBV7-8 to TRBJ1-2, with 8 bases that match TRBD1. There are 15 residues in the CDR3. CDR1 SGHVS and CDR2 FQNEAQ come from the germline V gene. With V trimmed by 5 bases and J by 7 bases, 12 bases remained unmatched. The entire variable domain, with the rest obtained from reference TRBV7-8 and TRBJ1-2, is as follows: GAGVSQSPRYKVAKRGQDVALRCDPISGHVSLFWYQQALGQGPEFLTYFQNEAQLDKSGLPSDRFFAERPEGSVSTLKIQRTQQEDSAVYLCASSPPTGVGGGYTFGSGTRLTVV.

The V gene is TRBV19, the J gene TRBJ2-7; tentative D call: TRBD2 (5 bases). Germline lookup yields CDR1 LNHDA and CDR2 SQIVND (reference sequence). CDR3 length: 15 amino acids. The V gene lost 4 bases and the J gene lost 0 bases, with 13 bases spanning the gap. CDR3 region: CASSTVATSSYEQYF. In DNA, the CDR3 is TGTGCCAGTAGTACGGTAGCGACAAGCTCCTACGAGCAGTACTTC.

The chain links TRBV30 to TRBJ1-4; D gene ambiguous. CDR3 length: 11 residues. Trimming took off 3 bases at V and 8 bases at J, with 7 bases between the two ends. Germline values: CDR1 GTSNPN, CDR2 SVGIG (reference sequence). The CDR3 loop reads CAWRAGEKLFF. In nucleotides, the CDR3 is TGTGCCTGGAGGGCGGGAGAAAAACTGTTTTTT.

The chain links TRBV3-1 (or the pseudogene TRBV3-2) to TRBJ2-1; 10 bases line up with TRBD1. CDR1 is LGHDT and CDR2 is YNNKEL in the germline V gene (reference sequence). The V segment lost 6 bases and the J segment 3 bases; nucleotides outside the gene matches: 8. The CDR3 sequence is 16 residues long. The CDR3, as DNA: TGTGCCAGCAGGCGGACCGGGACAGGGGACTACAATGAGCAGTTCTTC. Translation: CASRRTGTGDYNEQFF.

V gene TRBV9 combines with J gene TRBJ2-3; 14 bases agree with TRBD2. The CDR3 runs 15 residues. Losses at the gene ends were 3 bases for V and 8 bases for J; bases not matched to a gene: 5. CDR1 is SGDLS, CDR2 YYNGEE, per germline. CDR3 in DNA: TGTGCCAGCAGCGGACTAGCGGGGGGGCCAGGTACGCAGTATTTT. Its protein is CASSGLAGGPGTQYF.

The chain employs TRBV28 and TRBJ2-7, with D possibly matching TRBD2 (7 bases). The V gene's germline CDR1 is MDHEN and CDR2 SYDVKM. V was cut by 5 bases and J by 6 bases, with 17 bases left in between. The CDR3 is 14 residues long. The CDR3 DNA sequence: TGTGCCAGCAGTCTCCACAGGGAGGGATCCGAGCAGTACTTC. As protein: CASSLHREGSEQYF.

The rearrangement joins TRBV7-2 to TRBJ2-7; 13 nucleotides match TRBD2. Trimming took 1 base from V and 13 from J; bases not matched to a gene: 7. The germline CDR1 and CDR2 sequences are SGHTA and FQGNSA. This CDR3 has 14 amino acids. CDR3: CASSLGGTSGVEYF. The DNA for the CDR3 is TGTGCCAGCAGCTTAGGGGGGACTAGCGGGGTGGAATACTTC.

This sequence joins TRBV6-5 and TRBJ1-1; no clear D. V gave up 3 bases and J gave up 6 bases, with 11 bases separating them. CDR3 length equals 13 residues. Looked up from germline, CDR1 is MNHEY and CDR2 is SVGAGI. The CDR3 DNA reads as TGTGCCAGCAGTTATGGAGGCAGTCCTGAAGCTTTCTTT. Translating gives CASSYGGSPEAFF.